The T cell receptor beta chain described here comes from a study of glioma-infiltrating T cells. TCR alpha and beta CDR3 regions were amplified from RNA using iRepertoire nested multiplex PCR. Each CDR3 protein is one row after TCRdb ran MiXCR on the multiplex PCR reads. The sample includes 400,000 or so distinct CDR3 sequences, about 40% of them seen just once. The CDR3 has 17 amino acids. The germline V gene encodes CDR1 ENHRY and CDR2 SYGVKD. Trimming cost V 2 bases and J 2 bases, with 19 bases left between them. This clonotype was sampled from a human donor with low-grade glioma or glioblastoma, undergoing nonglioma brain surgery, or in good health (not recorded which). Material: glioma tissue, nonneoplastic brain tissue, or PBMCs (not recorded which). This chain connects TRBV10-3 to TRBJ2-7; D is undetermined. In nucleotides, the CDR3 is TGTGCCATCAGTGAGAACACCCTCGACCAGCCTACCTACGAGCAGTACTTC. As protein: CAISENTLDQPTYEQYF.